The clone carrying this T cell receptor beta chain was observed a handful of times. The antigen remains unidentified. Measured with immunoSEQ multiplex PCR; TCRdb has only the in-frame clones, and not every one. Seen here are about 12,000 clones, 78% observed once, and the top ten hold about 2.1%. These data come from a study of chemoradiotherapy in HPV16-positive cancers. Whole-study results and caveats: During treatment, candidate HPV-specific clones and E7-related motifs expanded in tumor.

V lost 6 bases to trimming and J lost 5 bases, with 16 bases between them. The CDR3 sequence is 14 residues long. The germline gives CDR1 MNHEY, CDR2 SVGAGI. The sequence was collected from a human donor with HPV-associated anogenital cancer. This material was collected from a patient who underwent chemoradiotherapy. The chain carries TRBV6-5 and TRBJ2-5; D is perhaps TRBD1 (6 bases). CDR3 loop: CASSLRQAAETQYF. As DNA, the CDR3 is TGTGCCAGCAGCCTCCGACAGGCCGCGGAGACCCAGTACTTC.